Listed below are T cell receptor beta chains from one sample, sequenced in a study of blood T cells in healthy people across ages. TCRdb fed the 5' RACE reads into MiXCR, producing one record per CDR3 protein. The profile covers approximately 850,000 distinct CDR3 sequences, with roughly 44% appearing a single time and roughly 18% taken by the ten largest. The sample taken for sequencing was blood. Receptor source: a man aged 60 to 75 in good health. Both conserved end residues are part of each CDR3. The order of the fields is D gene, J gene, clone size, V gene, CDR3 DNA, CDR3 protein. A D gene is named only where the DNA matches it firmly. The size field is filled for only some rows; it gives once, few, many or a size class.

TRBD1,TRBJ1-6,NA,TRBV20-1,TGCAGTGCCCGACCGAGACCGGGACAGGGGAGTTCATCCCTCCACTTT,CSARPRPGQGSSSLHF
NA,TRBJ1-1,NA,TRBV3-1,TGTGCCAGCAGCCAAAGCGCTGATCCGCGACTTGCTTTCTTT,CASSQSADPRLAFF
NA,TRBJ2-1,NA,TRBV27,TGTGCCAGCAGTTTACTTGGCACTCCTAACAATGAGCAGTTCTTC,CASSLLGTPNNEQFF
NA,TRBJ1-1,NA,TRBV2,TGTGCCAGCAGTGAAGGCTTCCCCAAAACTGAAGCTTTCTTT,CASSEGFPKTEAFF
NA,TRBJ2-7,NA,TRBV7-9,TGTGCCAGCAGCCCACCGGGCGACGAGCAGTACTTC,CASSPPGDEQYF
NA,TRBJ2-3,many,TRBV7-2,TGTGCCAGCAGCCTCACACCCTGGACAGCTAGCACAGATACGCAGTATTTT,CASSLTPWTASTDTQYF
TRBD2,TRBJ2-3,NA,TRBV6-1,TGTGCCAGCACTAGCAGCGGGGGGAGCACAGATACGCAGTATTTT,CASTSSGGSTDTQYF
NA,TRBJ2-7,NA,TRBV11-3,TGTGCCAGCAGTTGGGGAAGGGGGGTCCACGAGCAGTACTTC,CASSWGRGVHEQYF
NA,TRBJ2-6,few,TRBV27,TGTGCCAGCAGTTTATCGATCAAGGCTTCCAACGTCCTGACTTTC,CASSLSIKASNVLTF
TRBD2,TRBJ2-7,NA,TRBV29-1,TGCAGCGTTGAAGATTCGGCAGGGACTAACGAGCAGTACTTC,CSVEDSAGTNEQYF
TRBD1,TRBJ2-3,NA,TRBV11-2,TGTGCCAGCAGCTTCCGGACAGGGTCAGCAGATACGCAGTATTTT,CASSFRTGSADTQYF
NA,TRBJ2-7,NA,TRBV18,TGTGCCAGCTCACCACTCCCAGCGGGTGACTCTAACGAGCAGTACTTC,CASSPLPAGDSNEQYF
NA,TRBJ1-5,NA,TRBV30,TGTGCCTGGAGTCAAAGGTACAGGGGCAATCAGCCCCAGCATTTT,CAWSQRYRGNQPQHF
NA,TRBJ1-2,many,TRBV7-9,TGTGCCAGCAGCTCCGTTGGCTATGGCTACACCTTC,CASSSVGYGYTF
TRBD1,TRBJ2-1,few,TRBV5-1,TGCGCCAGCAGCGGACAGGGGGCCTCTTACAATGAGCAGTTCTTC,CASSGQGASYNEQFF
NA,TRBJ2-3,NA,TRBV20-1,TGCAGTGCTGAGGACGGGAAATGGGCTACGCAGTATTTT,CSAEDGKWATQYF